This paragraph reports one TCR beta chain. The data belong to a study of human thymus T cells. Thymic tissue was derived from resections collected during corrective heart surgery. Libraries were prepared by immunoSEQ multiplex PCR; TCRdb keeps only in-frame clonotypes and omits some of them. The sample comprises about 78,000 clones, 90% to 97% of which are singletons, and just over 0.03% rests with the top ten. The sequenced material came from thymus tissue. The sequence was collected from a boy younger than two with a congenital heart defect but otherwise immunologically healthy.

CDR3 DNA sequence: TGTGCCAGCAGTGAAGCGCTTCAAGCTTTCTTT. It encodes CASSEALQAFF. V and J are TRBV2 and TRBJ1-1; D unclear. Trimming left V 0 bases short and J 9 bases short, with 5 bases between. This CDR3 has 11 residues. Germline CDR1 is SNHLY and CDR2 is FYNNEI.